A single sample is the source of the 27 T cell receptor beta chains below, sequenced in a study of metastatic and nonmetastatic thyroid tumors. TCRdb re-analyzed the PCR reads through MiXCR. The sample has 25,000 to 30,000 clones; less than 30% are singletons. Nobody among the patients had been given any treatment before thyroid surgery. The sample was blood. The receptors come from a female donor with papillary thyroid cancer or a benign thyroid nodule (not recorded which). Some clones in this sample may be carry-over from other donors' samples.

This clone was seen ten or more times. The chain carries TRBV5-8 and TRBJ2-5, with 7 bases fitting TRBD2. V trimming: 2 bases; J trimming: 4 bases; junction bases outside the gene matches: 8. Germline CDR1 and CDR2: SGHTS and YDEGEE. This CDR3 spans 15 amino acids. Written as DNA, the CDR3 is TGTGCCAGCAGCTTCGGGTTAGGGGAGGGAGAGACCCAGTACTTC. It codes for CASSFGLGEGETQYF. The full variable domain, rest sourced from reference TRBV5-8 and TRBJ2-5, is EAGVTQSPTHLIKTRGQQATLRCSPISGHTSVYWYQQALGLGLQFLLWYDEGEERNRGNFPPRFSGRQFPNYSSELNVNALELEDSALYLCASSFGLGEGETQYFGPGTRLLVL.

This clone was seen at least ten times. V is TRBV15 and J is TRBJ2-7; no clear D gene. The CDR3 is 13 amino acids. Germline lookup yields CDR1 LNHNV and CDR2 YYDKDF (reference sequence). Trimming shortened V by 1 base and J by 4 bases, and 8 bases separated the two germline ends. For the CDR3, the DNA is TGTGCCACCAGCAGAGGTGGAATTTACGAGCAGTACTTC. It translates to CATSRGGIYEQYF.

This clone was seen ten or more times. The chain recombines TRBV4-2 with TRBJ1-4; 12 positions match TRBD1. The CDR3 length is 19 residues. The germline V gene encodes CDR1 LGHNA and CDR2 YNFKEQ. The V gene end was trimmed by 4 bases and the J gene end by 0 bases; junction bases not matched to a gene: 9. The CDR3 sequence is CASSRGGTGGLATNEKLFF. Here the CDR3 DNA reads TGTGCCAGCAGCCGTGGCGGGACAGGGGGCCTTGCAACTAATGAAAAACTGTTTTTT.

CDR3 bases: TGTGCCAGCAGCGTGGAGGCCGGGGCCAACGTCCTGACTTTC. It yields the protein CASSVEAGANVLTF. The V call is TRBV9, the J call TRBJ2-6; TRBD2 is a possible D gene (5 bases). V was shortened by 2 bases and J by 4 bases, with 7 bases between the two germline ends. CDR1 and CDR2 (germline): SGDLS, YYNGEE. This CDR3 is built from 14 residues.

V and J are TRBV28 and TRBJ2-3, with D hard to call. V was trimmed by 5 bases and J by 5 bases, leaving 11 bases between them. CDR1 is MDHEN and CDR2 is SYDVKM in the germline V gene. The CDR3 is 13 residues long. In nucleotides, the CDR3 is TGTGCCAGCAGTCCGCAAATCAAAGATACGCAGTATTTT. This encodes CASSPQIKDTQYF.

This clone was seen a handful of times. The chain uses TRBV14 and TRBJ2-7; weak D call: TRBD2 (5 bases). CDR1 SGHDN and CDR2 FVKESK come from the germline V gene. CDR3 length: 14 amino acids. Trimming shortened V by 3 bases and J by 1 base, and 10 bases separated the two germline ends. The CDR3 spells CASSHIGGSYEQYF. In DNA, the CDR3 is TGTGCCAGCAGCCACATAGGCGGGTCCTACGAGCAGTACTTC.

Points on this clone: A read error may account for a junction end that differs from germline. V usage is TRBV6-2 or TRBV6-3 and J usage is TRBJ1-2; no firm D call. The CDR3 extends over 10 amino acids. Germline CDR1 MNHEY, CDR2 SVGEGT. The CDR3 nucleotides read TGCGCCAGCAGAGATACAGTCTACACCTTC. As protein: CASRDTVYTF.

This clone has a count of ten or more. The genes are TRBV7-2 and TRBJ2-7; D gene unclear. V was trimmed by 0 bases and J by 2 bases, leaving 14 bases between them. Germline lookup yields CDR1 SGHTA and CDR2 FQGNSA. The CDR3 covers 16 residues. The chain's CDR3 is CASSLAPDRSAYEQYF. In nucleotides, the CDR3 is TGTGCCAGCAGCTTAGCCCCTGATCGTTCGGCCTACGAGCAGTACTTC.

This clone occurred many times. The V call is TRBV5-8, the J call TRBJ2-5; D is undetermined. V lost 5 bases to trimming and J lost 4 bases, with 6 bases between them. The germline CDR1 and CDR2 sequences are SGHTS and YDEGEE. The CDR3 is made up of 11 amino acids. The CDR3 is CASSPLETQYF. The CDR3 DNA reads as TGTGCCAGCAGTCCTTTAGAGACCCAGTACTTC.

V gene TRBV30 combines with J gene TRBJ2-7; TRBD1 matches 9 bases. Germline V gene sequence: CDR1 GTSNPN, CDR2 SVGIG (reference sequence). The CDR3 consists of 13 residues. Germline trimming cut 8 bases from V and 2 bases from J; bases unmatched to any gene: 7. This CDR3 reads CASSDRGTYEQYF. The DNA for the CDR3 is TGTGCCAGTTCGGACAGGGGAACCTACGAGCAGTACTTC.

At least ten counts were recorded for this clone. The chain links TRBV5-1 to TRBJ1-1; TRBD1 agrees at 7 bases. This CDR3 spans 14 amino acids. With V trimmed by 4 bases and J by 1 base, 4 bases remained unmatched. CDR1 is SGHRS, CDR2 YFSETQ, per germline. The CDR3 is CASSGGDRNTEAFF. CDR3 nucleotides: TGCGCCAGCAGCGGAGGGGACAGGAACACTGAAGCTTTCTTT.

This clone occurred many times. This chain links TRBV5-1 with TRBJ2-1; 12 bases map to TRBD2. V lost 0 bases and J lost 8; bases outside the gene matches: 3. The CDR3 consists of 15 residues. Per the germline V gene, CDR1 is SGHRS and CDR2 is YFSETQ. DNA of the CDR3: TGCGCCAGCAGCTTGGAAACTAGCGGGAGGTATGAGCAGTTCTTC. Amino acid sequence: CASSLETSGRYEQFF.

This clone is termed medium-sized. The rearrangement joins TRBV6-5 to TRBJ2-7; possibly TRBD1 or TRBD2 for D (7 bases each). Germline loops: CDR1 MNHEY, CDR2 SVGAGI. This CDR3 has 16 amino acids. Deletions cut 2 bases from V and 7 bases from J, with 21 bases between. The CDR3 coding sequence is TGTGCCAGCAGTTACAGCAGGGGGGGAACCAGGTGGGAGCAGTACTTC. It yields the protein CASSYSRGGTRWEQYF.

This clone was detected only a few times. A much more abundant neighbour one base away suggests this may be a read error. The chain combines TRBV2 with TRBJ1-2; a weak D match, TRBD1 (5 bases). CDR3 length equals 12 residues. V lost 4 bases and J 12 bases, leaving 15 bases between the germline ends. Germline CDR1 is SNHLY and CDR2 is FYNNEI. The CDR3 bases are TGTGCCAGCAGTGGGGGCGGATTGGGTCACACCTTC. Residues: CASSGGGLGHTF.

V usage is TRBV7-2 and J usage is TRBJ1-2, with D possibly TRBD1 on 6 matching bases. The germline V gene encodes CDR1 SGHTA and CDR2 FQGNSA. V was pared by 5 bases and J by 4 bases, with 11 bases between. This CDR3 contains 13 residues. CDR3 sequence (DNA): TGTGCCAGCAGCCACGGGACACCCTATGGCTACACCTTC. Translating gives CASSHGTPYGYTF. Complete variable domain (other parts from reference TRBV7-2 and TRBJ1-2): GAGVSQSPSNKVTEKGKDVELRCDPISGHTALYWYRQSLGQGLEFLIYFQGNSAPDKSGLPSDRFSAERTGGSVSTLTIQRTQQEDSAVYLCASSHGTPYGYTFGSGTRLTVV.

This clone has only a few counts. This chain joins TRBV27 and TRBJ1-1; possibly TRBD1 for D (5 bases). Germline CDR1 is MNHEY and CDR2 is SMNVEV (reference sequence). This CDR3 contains 15 residues. Trimming removed 3 bases from V and 4 bases from J, with 15 bases in between. CDR3 sequence: CASSFMGLGTTEAFF. CDR3 nucleotide sequence: TGTGCCAGCAGTTTTATGGGCTTAGGGACCACTGAAGCTTTCTTT.

The V gene is TRBV7-9, the J gene TRBJ2-2; D is uncertain. The germline CDR1 and CDR2 sequences are SEHNR and FQNEAQ (reference sequence). Trimming took off 0 bases at V and 5 bases at J, with 10 bases between the two ends. The CDR3 has 15 amino acids. The CDR3 bases are TGTGCCAGCAGCTTAGCCAGGTGTTGGACCGGGGAGCTGTTTTTT. This sequence encodes CASSLARCWTGELFF.

This clone is medium-sized (0.01 to 0.1%) in the sample. V usage is TRBV6-1 and J usage is TRBJ1-2; D ambiguous. Trimming took off 5 bases at V and 2 bases at J, with 9 bases between the two ends. Germline values: CDR1 MNHNS, CDR2 SASEGT. CDR3 length equals 13 residues. CDR3 amino acids: CASSSTGNYGYTF. In DNA, the CDR3 is TGTGCCAGCAGTTCTACCGGCAACTATGGCTACACCTTC.

This chain connects TRBV11-2 to TRBJ2-3; D is perhaps TRBD2 (6 bases). CDR3 length: 15 amino acids. Looked up from germline, CDR1 is SGHAT and CDR2 is FQNNGV. V lost 6 bases and J 1 base, leaving 14 bases between the germline ends. The CDR3 nucleotides read TGTGCCAGCAGATTCTCGGCTAGCGGCACAGATACGCAGTATTTT. It codes for CASRFSASGTDTQYF.

About this clone itself: A much more abundant neighbour one base away suggests this may be a read error. This chain uses TRBV29-1 with TRBJ2-1, with 7 bases matching TRBD2. The CDR3 is made up of 15 amino acids. The V gene's germline CDR1 is SQVTM and CDR2 ANQGSEA. The CDR3 here is CSFERAGVAYNEQFF. The CDR3, as DNA: TGCAGCTTTGAAAGGGCGGGAGTCGCCTACAATGAACAGTTCTTC.

This clone turned up a few times. At one boundary the junction diverges from the germline segment, which might be a read error. The rearrangement uses TRBV28 and TRBJ2-1, with 7 positions matching TRBD2. CDR3 length: 13 amino acids. Germline V lookup: CDR1 MDHEN, CDR2 SYDVKM. The CDR3 is CASSRTSGGDQLF. DNA for the CDR3: TGTGCCAGCAGCAGGACATCTGGGGGGGATCAGCTCTTC. The full variable domain, completed using reference TRBV28 and TRBJ2-1, is DVKVTQSSRYLVKRTGEKVFLECVQDMDHENMFWYRQDPGLGLRLIYFSYDVKMKEKGDIPEGYSVSREKKERFSLILESASTNQTSMYLCASSRTSGGDQLFGPGTRLTVL.

This clone was recorded at least ten times. The DNA of the CDR3 is TGTGCCAGCAGCGGGATGCGGGCAGATACGCAGTATTTT. Protein: CASSGMRADTQYF. The chain recombines TRBV28 with TRBJ2-3, with D perhaps matching TRBD2 (5 bases). CDR3 length equals 13 residues. V gave up 6 bases and J gave up 4 bases, with 11 bases separating them. Germline V gene lookup returns CDR1 MDHEN and CDR2 SYDVKM.

This clone occurred many times. This chain links TRBV20-1 with TRBJ2-3; 8 bases fit TRBD1. CDR1 DFQATT and CDR2 SNEGSKA come from the germline V gene (reference sequence). The CDR3 loop spans 15 amino acids. Trimming removed 4 bases from V and 5 bases from J; junction bases left unmatched: 11. In DNA form, the CDR3 reads TGCAGTGCTATTAACACAGGGGGAGGAGGAGATACGCAGTATTTT. It yields the protein CSAINTGGGGDTQYF.

Many counts were recorded for this clone. CDR3 DNA: TGCAGTGCTAGAGATCTCGGGCGGGGACAGGGGGTGGCCGGGGAGCTGTTTTTT. This gives the protein CSARDLGRGQGVAGELFF. This chain links TRBV20-1 with TRBJ2-2; TRBD1 agrees at 11 bases. Germline CDR1 is DFQATT and CDR2 is SNEGSKA (reference sequence). CDR3 length equals 18 residues. V lost 0 bases, J lost 6 bases, and 12 bases stayed unmatched.

This clone was seen many times. The chain has TRBV29-1 and TRBJ2-1, with D possibly TRBD1 on 6 matching bases. Trimming stripped 5 bases from V and 0 bases from J, with 11 bases between. The CDR3 length is 14 residues. Germline CDR1 is SQVTM and CDR2 is ANQGSEA. CDR3 nucleotides: TGCAGCGTTTTTTCAGGGGTCTCCTACAATGAGCAGTTCTTC. Encoded protein: CSVFSGVSYNEQFF.

This clone occurred a few times. This sequence joins TRBV11-2 and TRBJ2-7; the match to TRBD2 covers 7 bases. Trimming took 8 bases from V and 2 from J; bases not matched to a gene: 3. Germline lookup yields CDR1 SGHAT and CDR2 FQNNGV. The length of the CDR3 is 12 residues. The CDR3 DNA reads as TGTGCCAGCGGCGGGAGCACCTACGAGCAGTACTTC. This codes for CASGGSTYEQYF.

This clone showed up many times. The chain links TRBV5-4 to TRBJ1-1, with unresolved D. The germline V gene encodes CDR1 SGHNT and CDR2 YYREEE (reference sequence). V dropped 1 base and J dropped 1 base, with 5 bases sitting between them. There are 13 residues in the CDR3. CDR3 region: CASSLPGNTEAFF. The CDR3 DNA sequence: TGTGCCAGCAGCTTGCCCGGGAACACTGAAGCTTTCTTT.